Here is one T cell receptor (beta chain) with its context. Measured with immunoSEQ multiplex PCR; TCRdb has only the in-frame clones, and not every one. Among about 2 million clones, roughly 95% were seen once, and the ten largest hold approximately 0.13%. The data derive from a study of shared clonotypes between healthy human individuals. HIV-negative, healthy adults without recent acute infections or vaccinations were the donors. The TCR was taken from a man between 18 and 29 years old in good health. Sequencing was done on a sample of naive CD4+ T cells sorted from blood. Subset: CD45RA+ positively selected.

CDR3 amino acids: CASKRTSGSGDTQYF. The CDR3 region has the DNA TGCGCCAGCAAGAGGACTAGCGGATCAGGGGATACGCAGTATTTT. The chain joins TRBV5-1 to TRBJ2-3, with 10 positions matching TRBD2. Unmatched junction bases numbered 10, after V lost 6 bases and J lost 6 bases. CDR1 is SGHRS, CDR2 YFSETQ, per germline. This CDR3 has 15 amino acids.